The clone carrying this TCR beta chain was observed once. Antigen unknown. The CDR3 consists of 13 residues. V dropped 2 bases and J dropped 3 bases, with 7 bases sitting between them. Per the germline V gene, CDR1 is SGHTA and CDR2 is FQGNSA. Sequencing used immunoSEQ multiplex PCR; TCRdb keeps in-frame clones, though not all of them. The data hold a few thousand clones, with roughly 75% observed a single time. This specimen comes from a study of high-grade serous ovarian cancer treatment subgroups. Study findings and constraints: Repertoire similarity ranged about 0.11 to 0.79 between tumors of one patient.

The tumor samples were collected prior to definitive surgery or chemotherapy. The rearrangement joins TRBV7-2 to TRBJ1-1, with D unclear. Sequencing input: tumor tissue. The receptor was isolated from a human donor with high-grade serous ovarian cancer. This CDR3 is CASSLYGYTEAFF. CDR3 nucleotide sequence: TGTGCCAGCAGCTTATACGGGTACACTGAAGCTTTCTTT.